This is a list of T cell receptor beta chains from one sample in a study of CD8+ T cells in alopecia areata. Sequenced by immunoSEQ multiplex PCR; TCRdb stores in-frame clones only, minus some. The data hold some 150,000 clones, with under 60% observed a single time. This specimen consisted of CD4+ T cells sorted from blood, obtained at week 0. The receptors come from a human donor with alopecia areata. Each CDR3 is given with its conserved first and last residue. A D gene is named only where the DNA matches it firmly. Expanded clones are given a class, and other clones once, few, many or no size at all.

d_gene	v_gene	abundance	j_gene	CDR3nt	CDR3aa
.	TRBV7-9	many	TRBJ2-1	TGTGCCAGCCGTCGGGACACCACTAGGAATGAGCAGTTCTTC	CASRRDTTRNEQFF
.	TRBV6-6	.	TRBJ1-2	TGTGCCAGCAGGGTACAGGGTAGTAACTATGGCTACACCTTC	CASRVQGSNYGYTF
.	TRBV4-2	.	TRBJ2-3	TGTGCCAGCAGCCAAGTGCTAGTGGGCACAGATACGCAGTATTTT	CASSQVLVGTDTQYF
.	TRBV7-9	.	TRBJ1-6	TGTGCCAGCAGCTCCGAGCGTGGGTCACCCCTCCACTTT	CASSSERGSPLHF
TRBD1	TRBV6-4	.	TRBJ1-2	TGTGCCAGCAGTATCACAGGGGGCTCTGGCGATGGCTACACCTTC	CASSITGGSGDGYTF
.	TRBV7-9	.	TRBJ2-4	TGTGCCAGCAGCGGGCGAGGGGTAGCCAAAAACATTCAGTACTTC	CASSGRGVAKNIQYF
.	TRBV4-3	.	TRBJ1-1	TGCGCCAGCAGCCAAGTGCTTCAAACAGGACCGAACACTGAAGCTTTCTTT	CASSQVLQTGPNTEAFF
TRBD1	TRBV5-1	few	TRBJ2-1	TGCGCCAGCAGCTTTCAGGGGGCGGAGTACAATGAGCAGTTCTTC	CASSFQGAEYNEQFF
.	TRBV7-6	.	TRBJ1-2	TGTGCCAGCACCCCGGGAGTCTTTGGTGGCTACACCTTC	CASTPGVFGGYTF
.	TRBV29-1	.	TRBJ1-1	TGCAGCGTGGACCAGGGGTACACTTGGGAGAACACTGAAGCTTTCTTT	CSVDQGYTWENTEAFF
.	TRBV5-6	.	TRBJ2-4	TGTGCCAGCAGCTTAGGTTCGATAACAAGCATTCAGTACTTC	CASSLGSITSIQYF
TRBD1	TRBV19	few	TRBJ1-5	TGTGCCAGTAAAAGGACAGGGGAAAATCAGCCCCAGCATTTT	CASKRTGENQPQHF
.	TRBV11-2	.	TRBJ2-3	TGTGCCAGCAGCTTAGATTTGGGCAGCACAGATACGCAGTATTTT	CASSLDLGSTDTQYF
.	TRBV2	.	TRBJ1-5	TGTGCCAGCGGAGAAAGACGGAACAATCAGCCCCAGCATTTT	CASGERRNNQPQHF
.	TRBV29-1	.	TRBJ1-2	TGCAGCGTTGAATCGCCAGGGCTACATGGCTACACCTTC	CSVESPGLHGYTF
TRBD1	TRBV7-2	few	TRBJ1-2	TGTGCCAGCAGCCGCAACTCACAGACAGGGGCAGGTGGCTACACCTTC	CASSRNSQTGAGGYTF
TRBD2	TRBV7-9	.	TRBJ2-1	TGTGCCAGCAGCTTCGAACTAGCGGGGATCGGAGAGCAGTTCTTC	CASSFELAGIGEQFF
.	TRBV2	.	TRBJ2-7	TGTGCCAGCCGTGTAAGACCGTTATCCTACGAGCAGTACTTC	CASRVRPLSYEQYF
TRBD1	TRBV10-3	few	TRBJ1-2	TGTGCCATCAGTGATAAGGGACAGGGTGGCTATGGCTACACCTTC	CAISDKGQGGYGYTF
.	TRBV28	.	TRBJ1-2	TGTGCCAGCAGTCCTCTCTCGTGGTACCCCTATGGCTACACCTTC	CASSPLSWYPYGYTF
.	TRBV11-3	.	TRBJ2-5	TGTGCCAGCAGCTTAGGCGGTCAAGAGACCCAGTACTTC	CASSLGGQETQYF
TRBD1	TRBV5-6	few	TRBJ2-6	TGTGCCAGCAGCTTCGGGACAGGGAGCTCTGGGGCCAACGTCCTGACTTTC	CASSFGTGSSGANVLTF
.	TRBV7-6	.	TRBJ2-3	TGTGCCAGCAGCTTAGATAATGTTGGCACAGATACGCAGTATTTT	CASSLDNVGTDTQYF
TRBD1	TRBV15	.	TRBJ2-6	TGTGCCACCAGCACTCGGACAGGGGTCGTCTCTGGGGCCAACGTCCTGACTTTC	CATSTRTGVVSGANVLTF
.	TRBV4-3	once	TRBJ2-3	TGCGCCAGCAGCCAAGACCGTAGCACAGATACGCAGTATTTT	CASSQDRSTDTQYF
.	TRBV28	many	TRBJ2-1	TGTGCCAGCAGTTCGACAGCCCCGATGTACAATGAGCAGTTCTTC	CASSSTAPMYNEQFF
.	TRBV2	.	TRBJ1-6	TGTGCCAGCAGCAGGGATTCCTCCTATAATTCACCCCTCCACTTT	CASSRDSSYNSPLHF
.	TRBV15	few	TRBJ2-1	TGTGCCACCAGCAGAGACTACAATGAGCAGTTCTTC	CATSRDYNEQFF
.	TRBV4-2	.	TRBJ2-5	TGTGCCAGCAGCCGGGCCGCCGTGGGTGGGGAGACCCAGTACTTC	CASSRAAVGGETQYF
TRBD2	TRBV27	.	TRBJ2-7	TGTGCCAGCAGCTTACTAGCGGGGGCTTTCGACGAGCAGTACTTC	CASSLLAGAFDEQYF
.	TRBV5-8	.	TRBJ2-5	TGTGCCAGCAGCTTGCCCAGCGCGGAGAGTAGGGAGACCCAGTACTTC	CASSLPSAESRETQYF
.	TRBV7-6	.	TRBJ2-1	TGTGCCAGCAGCTCCCTCCACACACACAATGAGCAGTTCTTC	CASSSLHTHNEQFF
.	TRBV6-5	.	TRBJ1-5	TGTGCCAGCAGCTATTGGGCAGCAAGCAATCAGCCCCAGCATTTT	CASSYWAASNQPQHF
.	TRBV30	many	TRBJ2-7	TGTGCCTGGAGTGCTCCCGGGACCGCATCCTACGAGCAGTACTTC	CAWSAPGTASYEQYF
TRBD1	TRBV5-1	.	TRBJ2-4	TGCGCCAGCAGCACTACCGGGACAGGATCGGTTATTCAGTACTTC	CASSTTGTGSVIQYF
.	TRBV2	.	TRBJ1-5	TGTGCCAGCAGTGAGGGCTCCAGTCAGCCCCAGCATTTT	CASSEGSSQPQHF
.	TRBV19	.	TRBJ2-6	TGTGCCAGTAGGGGCCCGGGTTCTGGGGCCAACGTCCTGACTTTC	CASRGPGSGANVLTF
.	TRBV27	once	TRBJ1-6	TGTGCCATTGAATTTGAAGGGGTCGATAATTCACCCCTCCACTTT	CAIEFEGVDNSPLHF
.	TRBV30	.	TRBJ2-3	TGTGCCTGGAGTGCTTTGGCTATCACAGATACGCAGTATTTT	CAWSALAITDTQYF